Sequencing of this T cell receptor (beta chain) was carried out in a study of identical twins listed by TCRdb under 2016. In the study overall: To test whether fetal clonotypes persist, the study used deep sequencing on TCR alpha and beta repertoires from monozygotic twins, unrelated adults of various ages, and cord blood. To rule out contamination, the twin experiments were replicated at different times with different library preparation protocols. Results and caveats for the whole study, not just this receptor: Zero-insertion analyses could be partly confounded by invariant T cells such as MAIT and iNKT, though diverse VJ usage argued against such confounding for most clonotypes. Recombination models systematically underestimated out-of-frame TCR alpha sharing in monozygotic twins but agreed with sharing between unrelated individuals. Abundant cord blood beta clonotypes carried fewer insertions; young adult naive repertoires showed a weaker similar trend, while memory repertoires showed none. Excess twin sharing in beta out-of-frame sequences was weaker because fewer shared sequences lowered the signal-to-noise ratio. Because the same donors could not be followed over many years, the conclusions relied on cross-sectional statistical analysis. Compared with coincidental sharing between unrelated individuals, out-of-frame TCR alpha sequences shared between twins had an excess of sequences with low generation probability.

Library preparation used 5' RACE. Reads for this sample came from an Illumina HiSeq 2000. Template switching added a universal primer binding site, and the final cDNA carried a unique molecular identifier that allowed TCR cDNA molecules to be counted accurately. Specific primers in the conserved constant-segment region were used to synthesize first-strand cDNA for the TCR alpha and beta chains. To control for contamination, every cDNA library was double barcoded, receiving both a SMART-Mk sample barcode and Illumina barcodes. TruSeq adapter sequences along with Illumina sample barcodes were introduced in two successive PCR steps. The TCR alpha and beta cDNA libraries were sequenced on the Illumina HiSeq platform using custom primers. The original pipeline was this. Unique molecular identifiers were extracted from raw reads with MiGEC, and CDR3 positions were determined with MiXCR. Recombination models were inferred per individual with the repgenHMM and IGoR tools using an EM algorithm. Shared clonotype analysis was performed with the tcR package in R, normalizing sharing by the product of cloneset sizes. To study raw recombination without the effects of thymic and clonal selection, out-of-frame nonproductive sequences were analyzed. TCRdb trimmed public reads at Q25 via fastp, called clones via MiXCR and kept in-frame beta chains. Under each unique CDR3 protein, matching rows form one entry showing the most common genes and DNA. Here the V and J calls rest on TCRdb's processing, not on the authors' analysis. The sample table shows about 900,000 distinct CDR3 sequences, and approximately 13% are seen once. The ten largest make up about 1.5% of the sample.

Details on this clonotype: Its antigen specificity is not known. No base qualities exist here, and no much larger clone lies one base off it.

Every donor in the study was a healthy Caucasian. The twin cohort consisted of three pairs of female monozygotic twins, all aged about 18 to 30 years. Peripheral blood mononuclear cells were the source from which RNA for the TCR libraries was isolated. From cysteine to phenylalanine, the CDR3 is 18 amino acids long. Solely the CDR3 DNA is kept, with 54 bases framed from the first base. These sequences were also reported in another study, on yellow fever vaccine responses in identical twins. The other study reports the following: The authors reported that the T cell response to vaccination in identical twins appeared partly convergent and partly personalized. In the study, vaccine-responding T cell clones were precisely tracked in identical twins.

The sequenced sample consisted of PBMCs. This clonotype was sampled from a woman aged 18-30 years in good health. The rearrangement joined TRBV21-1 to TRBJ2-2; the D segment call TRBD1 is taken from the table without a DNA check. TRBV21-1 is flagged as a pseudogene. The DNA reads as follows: TGTGCCAGCAGCAAATGGGAACTCAGGGGTCCCCGGGACGGGGAGCTGTTTTTT. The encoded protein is CASSKWELRGPRDGELFF.